Listed here are 11 T cell receptor beta chains from one sample, sequenced in a study of OX40 agonist ivuxolimab in advanced cancers. Sequencing used immunoSEQ multiplex PCR; TCRdb keeps in-frame clones, though not all of them. The sample holds about 90,000 clones, approximately 90% seen once. Specimen: CD4+ or CD8+ T cells sorted from blood, collected in a trial of the OX40 agonist ivuxolimab. The receptors derive from an adult with an advanced solid tumor such as melanoma, head and neck, liver or kidney cancer.

This sequence joins TRBV10-3 and TRBJ2-1; D is unresolved. Germline CDR1 is ENHRY and CDR2 is SYGVKD. The CDR3 runs 13 residues. Trimming took off 0 bases at V and 5 bases at J, with 5 bases between the two ends. Here the CDR3 reads CAISESGDNEQFF. The CDR3 nucleotides are TGTGCCATCAGTGAGTCCGGAGACAATGAGCAGTTCTTC.

The V and J genes are TRBV28 and TRBJ2-5, with TRBD2 matching 8 bases. The CDR3 has 16 amino acids. The ends lost 3 bases at V and 5 bases at J; junction bases unmatched: 11. Germline V lookup: CDR1 MDHEN, CDR2 SYDVKM. The CDR3 reads CASSFPGLVKGETQYF. In DNA form, the CDR3 reads TGTGCCAGCAGTTTCCCGGGACTAGTTAAGGGGGAGACCCAGTACTTC.

The chain links TRBV7-9 to TRBJ2-1; D is ambiguous. The CDR3 totals 14 residues. CDR1 SEHNR and CDR2 FQNEAQ come from the germline V gene (reference sequence). Trimming cost V 2 bases and J 7 bases, with 12 bases left between them. The CDR3 nucleotides read TGTGCCAGCAGCTTACCCGACTTTAGGAATGAGCAGTTCTTC. This gives the protein CASSLPDFRNEQFF.

The chain couples TRBV5-1 to TRBJ2-7; no clear D gene. The CDR3 spans 13 residues. Germline-derived CDR1 and CDR2 are SGHRS and YFSETQ. Trimming removed 3 bases from V and 3 bases from J, with 10 bases in between. The CDR3 DNA follows: TGCGCCAGCAGCTCCGGACGGAACTACGAGCAGTACTTC. This encodes CASSSGRNYEQYF.

V is TRBV4-2 and J is TRBJ2-3; unclear D gene. The CDR3 is 15 residues long. CDR1 and CDR2 from the germline V gene are LGHNA and YNFKEQ. Trimming left V 0 bases short and J 3 bases short, with 10 bases between. The CDR3 region has the DNA TGTGCCAGCAGCCAAGAAAGCATGTCGACAGATACGCAGTATTTT. Amino acid sequence: CASSQESMSTDTQYF.

In the case of this clone: A read error may produce the germline difference seen at one junction end. The chain joins TRBV6-1 to TRBJ1-3, with TRBD1 identical over 7 bases. The germline V gene has CDR1 MNHNS and CDR2 SASEGT. The CDR3 extends over 14 amino acids. Here the CDR3 DNA reads TGTGCCAGCAGGGAAGGGACAGTGGGGGACACCATATATTTT. Translated: CASREGTVGDTIYF.

The chain combines TRBV9 with TRBJ2-6; D is unclear. The V gene's germline CDR1 is SGDLS and CDR2 YYNGEE. The CDR3 covers 17 residues. V lost 4 bases and J lost 4, with 18 bases in between. DNA of the CDR3: TGTGCCAGCAGCCCCCGACTGAATTTGGTCGGGGCCAACGTCCTGACTTTC. Translating gives CASSPRLNLVGANVLTF.

V gene TRBV28 combines with J gene TRBJ1-5; D gene uncertain. Trimming removed 3 bases at V and 6 bases at J, with 3 bases between. Germline CDR1 reads MDHEN; CDR2 reads SYDVKM. The CDR3 is made up of 11 amino acids. The DNA of the CDR3 is TGTGCCAGCAGTTTCGGTCAGCCCCAGCATTTT. Protein product: CASSFGQPQHF.

This sequence joins TRBV15 and TRBJ2-3; 10 bases are a match to TRBD2. Per germline, CDR1 LNHNV and CDR2 YYDKDF (reference sequence). V gave up 0 bases and J gave up 5 bases; unmatched junction bases: 8. The CDR3 length is 17 residues. The chain's CDR3 is CATSRDRASGRGDTQYF. The CDR3 region has the DNA TGTGCCACCAGCAGAGATCGGGCTAGCGGGAGAGGAGATACGCAGTATTTT.

The chain has TRBV6-4 and TRBJ2-3, with D hard to call. The V gene's germline CDR1 is MRHNA and CDR2 SNTAGT. The CDR3 is 14 amino acids. Trimming stripped 0 bases from V and 4 bases from J, with 8 bases between. CDR3 DNA sequence: TGTGCCAGCAGTGACTCGCACTCCTCAGATACGCAGTATTTT. As protein: CASSDSHSSDTQYF.

The V call is TRBV6-5, the J call TRBJ1-6; maybe TRBD1 (5 bases). V shed 2 bases and J shed 12 bases, with 17 bases lying between them. The CDR3 consists of 15 residues. The germline V gene encodes CDR1 MNHEY and CDR2 SVGAGI. Here the CDR3 DNA reads TGTGCCAGCAGTTACGGTAGGACAAGAGTTTTACCCCTCCACTTT. Translated, it gives CASSYGRTRVLPLHF.